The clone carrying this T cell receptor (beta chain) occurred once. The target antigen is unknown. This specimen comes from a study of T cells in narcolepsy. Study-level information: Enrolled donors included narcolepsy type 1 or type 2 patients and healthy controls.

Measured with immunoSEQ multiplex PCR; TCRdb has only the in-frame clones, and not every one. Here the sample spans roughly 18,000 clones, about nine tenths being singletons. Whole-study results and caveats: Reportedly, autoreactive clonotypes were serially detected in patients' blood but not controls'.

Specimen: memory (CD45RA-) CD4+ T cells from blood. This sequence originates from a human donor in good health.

Written as DNA, the CDR3 is TGCGCCAGCAGCATCTCCGGGACAGGGAATGGCTACACCTTC. Translated, it gives CASSISGTGNGYTF. The chain is built from TRBV5-1 and TRBJ1-2, with 9 bases matching TRBD1. The V segment lost 4 bases and the J segment 6 bases; nucleotides outside the gene matches: 7. Germline V gene data show CDR1 as SGHRS and CDR2 as YFSETQ. This CDR3 is built from 14 residues.